What follows is one T cell receptor (beta chain) and its context. This clonotype was picked up a small number of times. This clone's antigen is unknown. One base away there is no much larger clone; base qualities are not given. Synthesis of TCR cDNA relied on 5'RACE template switching, a step that introduced a universal primer site along with unique molecular identifiers. Priming of cDNA synthesis was performed from both the TCR alpha and TCR beta constant segments. Two PCR steps were used to amplify libraries, with sample barcodes and sequencing adapters being added in the second step. Sequencing of libraries was performed on Illumina HiSeq 2500 (2x100 bp) or NovaSeq (2x150 bp). The published analysis was carried out like this. Reads were demultiplexed and collapsed into UMI consensus sequences with MIGEC, and V(D)J alignment was performed with MiXCR. Clonotypes responding to the vaccine were identified with edgeR on replicate PBMC samples, with the criteria of FDR below 0.01 and a log2 fold change above 5 up to day 15. CD4 or CD8 identity was assigned to each bulk clonotype according to whether the clonotype was present at higher abundance in the sequenced CD4 repertoire or the sequenced CD8 repertoire. The public reads were reanalyzed by TCRdb: fastp trimming at Q25, MiXCR alignment, in-frame beta chains only. Each CDR3 protein gets just one entry, which takes the most common genes and DNA from the rows behind it. These V and J calls rely on TCRdb rather than the paper's analysis. Counted in this sample were around 610,000 distinct CDR3 sequences; roughly 13% of them appeared once. Over 11% of the sample comes from the top ten.

This specimen's treatment or condition label, interpreted: live attenuated yellow fever vaccine strain. At each blood-draw timepoint, two biological replicates of bulk PBMCs were collected. PBMCs were isolated from peripheral blood using a standard Ficoll-Paque protocol. TriZol was used to extract RNA from bulk PBMCs, from CD4 and CD8 fractions, and from dextramer-positive and dextramer-negative fractions. These data come from a study of T cells after yellow fever vaccination (dated by TCRdb to the late 2010s). Regarding the research as a whole: The SMART-Seq v4 Ultra Low Input RNA kit was used to prepare libraries from fractions with low cell numbers. Two healthy male donors, one aged 18 to 30 and one aged 30 to 40 years, made up the cohort. Bulk TCR alpha and beta repertoires were sequenced longitudinally to track T-cell clones before and after primary and booster YFV17D yellow fever vaccination. Blood samples were taken at several timepoints before and after primary and secondary immunization, and bulk PBMC replicates and cell subsets were isolated.

Here is what the overall study found, with its caveats: Computational filtering was required because FACS-sorted repertoires could contain abundant contaminating clonotypes from the bulk population. After the booster, most clones that had expanded after primary vaccination were detected again (about 95% of CD4 and 70% to 90% of CD8), suggesting broad maintenance of memory. Because the study included only a couple of donors, the extent to which the findings can be generalized is limited. The secondary T-cell response was found to be weaker but faster than the primary response, with a peak reached on day 5 rather than on day 15. A small fraction of clonotypes showed up in both the CD4 and CD8 compartments, probably as a result of convergent recombination.

The CDR3 starts with the cysteine, ends with the phenylalanine, and has 16 residues. Only the CDR3 DNA is retained, 48 bases long and in frame from the first base. Taken from the germline V gene, the CDR1 and CDR2 loops are SNHLY and FYNNEI. Trimming removed 3 bases from V and 6 bases from J; the gene matches leave 7 bases unexplained. This TCR derives from a man aged 25-40 years who received the YFV17D yellow fever vaccine. The chain is made from TRBV2 and TRBJ2-1; the central 11 bases match TRBD1. The sequencing used PBMCs, collected on the day of the yellow fever booster vaccination. The nucleotide sequence reads TGTGCCAGCAGTGATCTTGGGGACAGGGGGTCCAATGAGCAGTTCTTC. Translation gives CASSDLGDRGSNEQFF.